The T cell receptor (beta chain) under discussion was sequenced for a study of blood T cell repertoires in COVID-19. Study-wide background: From T cells, B-cell-depleted T cells, or PBMCs came the material, which was cDNA or gDNA.

Authors' processing steps: Estimated nucleated cell counts came from reference gene primer amplification. Using immunoSEQ multiplex PCR, the repertoire was profiled, and TCRdb retains in-frame clones only, with some absent. That table is the source of V, J and clone size, and D and trimming were worked out from the DNA. The data show about 130,000 clones, with 86% seen just once and around 5% held by the top ten. Trimming at V came to 6 bases and at J to 5 bases, leaving 3 bases not matched to a gene. This CDR3 is 13 amino acids long. From germline, CDR1 is MNHEY and CDR2 SVGAGI. The chain couples TRBV6-5 to TRBJ2-7; TRBD1 matches 11 bases. The receptor comes from a human donor in a cohort sampled during active COVID-19. Sequenced sample: peripheral blood. The CDR3 bases are TGTGCCAGCAGCCCGGACAGGGGGCACGAGCAGTACTTC. It encodes CASSPDRGHEQYF.